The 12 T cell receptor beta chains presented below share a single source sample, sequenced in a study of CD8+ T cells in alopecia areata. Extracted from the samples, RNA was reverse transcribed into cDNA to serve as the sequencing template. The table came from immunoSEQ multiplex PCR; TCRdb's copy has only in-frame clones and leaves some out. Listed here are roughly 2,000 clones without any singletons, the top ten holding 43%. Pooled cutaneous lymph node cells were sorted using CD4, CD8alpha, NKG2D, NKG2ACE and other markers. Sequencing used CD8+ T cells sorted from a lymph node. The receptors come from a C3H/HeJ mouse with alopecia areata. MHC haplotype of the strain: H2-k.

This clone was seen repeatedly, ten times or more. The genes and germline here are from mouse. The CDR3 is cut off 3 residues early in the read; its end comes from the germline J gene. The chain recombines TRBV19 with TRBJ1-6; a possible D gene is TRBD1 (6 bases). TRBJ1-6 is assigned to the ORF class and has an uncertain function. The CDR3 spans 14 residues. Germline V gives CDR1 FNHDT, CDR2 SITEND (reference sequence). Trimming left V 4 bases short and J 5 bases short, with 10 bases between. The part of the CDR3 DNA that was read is TGTGCCAGCAGTTCGGACAGAAATAATTCGCCC. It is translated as CASSSDRNNSP. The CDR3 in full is CASSSDRNNSPLYF.

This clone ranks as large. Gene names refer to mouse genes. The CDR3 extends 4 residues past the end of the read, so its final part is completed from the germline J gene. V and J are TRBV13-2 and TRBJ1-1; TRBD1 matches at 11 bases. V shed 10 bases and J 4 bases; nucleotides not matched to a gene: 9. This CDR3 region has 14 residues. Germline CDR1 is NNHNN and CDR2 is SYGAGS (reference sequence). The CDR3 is CAVTRDRGATEVFF. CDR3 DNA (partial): TGTGCCGTGACCCGGGACAGGGGGGCCACA.

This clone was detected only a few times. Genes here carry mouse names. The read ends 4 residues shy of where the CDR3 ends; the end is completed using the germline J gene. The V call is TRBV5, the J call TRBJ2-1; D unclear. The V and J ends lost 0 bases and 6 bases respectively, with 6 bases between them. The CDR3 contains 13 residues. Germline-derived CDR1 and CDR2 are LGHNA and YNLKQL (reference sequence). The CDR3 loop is CASSQDDFAEQFF. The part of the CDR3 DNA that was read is TGTGCCAGCAGCCAAGATGACTTTGCT.

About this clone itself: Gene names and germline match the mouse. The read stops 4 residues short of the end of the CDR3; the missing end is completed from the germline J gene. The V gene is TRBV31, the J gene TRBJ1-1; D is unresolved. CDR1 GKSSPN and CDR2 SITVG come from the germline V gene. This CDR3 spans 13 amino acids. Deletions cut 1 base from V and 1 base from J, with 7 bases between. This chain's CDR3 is CAWSRAGNTEVFF. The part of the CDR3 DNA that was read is TGTGCCTGGAGTCGGGCAGGGAACACA.

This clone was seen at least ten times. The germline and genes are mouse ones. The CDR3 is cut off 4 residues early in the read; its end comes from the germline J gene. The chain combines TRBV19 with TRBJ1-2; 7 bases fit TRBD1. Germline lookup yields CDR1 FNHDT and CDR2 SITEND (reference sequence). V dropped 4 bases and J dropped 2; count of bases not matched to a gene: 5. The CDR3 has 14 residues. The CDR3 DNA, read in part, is TGTGCCAGCAGTGGGACAGCCGTCAACTCC. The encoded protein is CASSGTAVNS. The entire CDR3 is CASSGTAVNSDYTF.

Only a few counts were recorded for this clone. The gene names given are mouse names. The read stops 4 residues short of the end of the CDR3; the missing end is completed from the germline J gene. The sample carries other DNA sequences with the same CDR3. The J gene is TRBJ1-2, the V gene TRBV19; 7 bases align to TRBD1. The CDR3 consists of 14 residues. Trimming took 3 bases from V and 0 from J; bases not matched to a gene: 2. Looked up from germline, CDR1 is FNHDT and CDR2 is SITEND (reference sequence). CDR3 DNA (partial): TGTGCCAGCAGTAGGGACAGAGCAAACTCC. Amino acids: CASSRDRANS. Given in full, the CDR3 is CASSRDRANSDYTF.

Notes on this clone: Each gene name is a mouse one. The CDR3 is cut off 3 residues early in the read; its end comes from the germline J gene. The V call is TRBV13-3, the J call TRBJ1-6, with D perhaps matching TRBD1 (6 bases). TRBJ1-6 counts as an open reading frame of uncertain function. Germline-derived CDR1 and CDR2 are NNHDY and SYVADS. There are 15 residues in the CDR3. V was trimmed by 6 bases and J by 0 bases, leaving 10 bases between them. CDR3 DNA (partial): TGTGCCAGCAAGGGGGAGAATTCCTATAATTCGCCC. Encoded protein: CASKGENSYNSP. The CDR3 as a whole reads CASKGENSYNSPLYF.

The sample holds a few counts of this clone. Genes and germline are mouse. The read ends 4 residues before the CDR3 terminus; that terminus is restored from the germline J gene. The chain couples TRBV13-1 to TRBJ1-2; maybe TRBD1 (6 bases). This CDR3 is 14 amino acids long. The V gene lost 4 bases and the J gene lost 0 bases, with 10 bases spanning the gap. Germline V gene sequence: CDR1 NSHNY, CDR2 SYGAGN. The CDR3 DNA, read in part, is TGTGCCAGCAGTATGGGACAAACAAACTCC. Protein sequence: CASSMGQTNS. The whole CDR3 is CASSMGQTNSDYTF.

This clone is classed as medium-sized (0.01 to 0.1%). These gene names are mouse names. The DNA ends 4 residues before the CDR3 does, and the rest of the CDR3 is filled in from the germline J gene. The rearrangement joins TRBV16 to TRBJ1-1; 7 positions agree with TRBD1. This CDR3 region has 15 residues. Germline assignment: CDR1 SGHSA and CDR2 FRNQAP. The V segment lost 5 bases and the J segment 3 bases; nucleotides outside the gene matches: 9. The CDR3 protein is CASSDRDEGDTEVFF. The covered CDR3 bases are TGTGCAAGCAGCGACAGGGATGAAGGGGACACA.

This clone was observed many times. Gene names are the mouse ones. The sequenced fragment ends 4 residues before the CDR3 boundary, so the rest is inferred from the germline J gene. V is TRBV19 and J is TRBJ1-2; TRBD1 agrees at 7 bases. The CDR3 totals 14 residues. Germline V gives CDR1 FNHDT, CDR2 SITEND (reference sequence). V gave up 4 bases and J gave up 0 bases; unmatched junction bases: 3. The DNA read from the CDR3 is TGTGCCAGCAGTCGGGACAGAACAAACTCC. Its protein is CASSRDRTNS. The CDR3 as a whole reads CASSRDRTNSDYTF.

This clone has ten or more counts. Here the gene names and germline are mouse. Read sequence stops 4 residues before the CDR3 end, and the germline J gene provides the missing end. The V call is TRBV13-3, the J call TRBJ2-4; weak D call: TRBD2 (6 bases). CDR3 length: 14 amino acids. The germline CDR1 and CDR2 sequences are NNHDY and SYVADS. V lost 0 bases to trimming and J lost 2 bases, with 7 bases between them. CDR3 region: CASSDDWDQNTLYF. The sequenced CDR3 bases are TGTGCCAGCAGTGATGACTGGGATCAAAAC.

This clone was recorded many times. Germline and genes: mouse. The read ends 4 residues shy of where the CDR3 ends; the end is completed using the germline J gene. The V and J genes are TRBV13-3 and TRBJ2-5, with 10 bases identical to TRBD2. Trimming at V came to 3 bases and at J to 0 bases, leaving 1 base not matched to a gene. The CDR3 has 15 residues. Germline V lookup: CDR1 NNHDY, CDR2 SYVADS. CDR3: CASSGTGGNQDTQYF. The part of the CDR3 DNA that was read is TGTGCCAGCAGTGGGACTGGGGGCAACCAAGAC.